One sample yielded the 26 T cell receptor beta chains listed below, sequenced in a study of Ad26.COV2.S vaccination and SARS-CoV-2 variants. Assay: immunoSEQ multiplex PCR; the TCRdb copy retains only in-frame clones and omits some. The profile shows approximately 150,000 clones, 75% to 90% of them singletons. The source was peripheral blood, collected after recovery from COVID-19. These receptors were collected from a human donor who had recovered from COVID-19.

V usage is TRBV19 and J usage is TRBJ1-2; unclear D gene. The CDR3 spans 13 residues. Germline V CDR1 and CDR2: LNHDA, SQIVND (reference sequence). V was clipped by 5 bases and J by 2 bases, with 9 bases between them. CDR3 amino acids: CASSFNENYGYTF. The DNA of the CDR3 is TGTGCCAGTAGTTTCAATGAAAACTATGGCTACACCTTC.

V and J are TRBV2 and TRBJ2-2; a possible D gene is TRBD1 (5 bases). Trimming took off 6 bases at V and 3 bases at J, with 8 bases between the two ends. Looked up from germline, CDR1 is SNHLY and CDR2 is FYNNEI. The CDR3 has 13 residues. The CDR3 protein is CASRVGDTGELFF. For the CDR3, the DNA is TGTGCCAGCAGGGTAGGGGACACCGGGGAGCTGTTTTTT.

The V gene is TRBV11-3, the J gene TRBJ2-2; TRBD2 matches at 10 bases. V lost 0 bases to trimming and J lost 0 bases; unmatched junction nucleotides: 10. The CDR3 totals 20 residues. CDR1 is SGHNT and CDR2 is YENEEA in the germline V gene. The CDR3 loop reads CASSLEVAGGSGTNTGELFF. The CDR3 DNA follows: TGTGCCAGCAGCTTAGAGGTAGCGGGGGGTAGTGGGACGAACACCGGGGAGCTGTTTTTT.

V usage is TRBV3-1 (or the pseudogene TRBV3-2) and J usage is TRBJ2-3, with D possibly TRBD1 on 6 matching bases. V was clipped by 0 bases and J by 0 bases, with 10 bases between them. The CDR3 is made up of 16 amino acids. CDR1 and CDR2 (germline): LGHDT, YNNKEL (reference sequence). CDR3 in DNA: TGTGCCAGCAGCCAAGATATGGGGGCGAGCACAGATACGCAGTATTTT. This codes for CASSQDMGASTDTQYF.

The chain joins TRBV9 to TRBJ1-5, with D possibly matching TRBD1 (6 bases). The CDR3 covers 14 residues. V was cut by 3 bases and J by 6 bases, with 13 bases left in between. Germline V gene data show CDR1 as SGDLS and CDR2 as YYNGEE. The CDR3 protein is CASSGSQGPQPQHF. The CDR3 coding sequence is TGTGCCAGCAGCGGATCACAGGGTCCTCAGCCCCAGCATTTT.

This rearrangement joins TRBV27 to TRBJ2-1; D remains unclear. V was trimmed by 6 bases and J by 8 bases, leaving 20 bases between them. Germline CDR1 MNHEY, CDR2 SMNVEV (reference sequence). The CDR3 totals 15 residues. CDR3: CASSLRVPQGDEQFF. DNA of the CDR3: TGTGCCAGCAGCCTTAGAGTTCCCCAAGGCGATGAGCAGTTCTTC.

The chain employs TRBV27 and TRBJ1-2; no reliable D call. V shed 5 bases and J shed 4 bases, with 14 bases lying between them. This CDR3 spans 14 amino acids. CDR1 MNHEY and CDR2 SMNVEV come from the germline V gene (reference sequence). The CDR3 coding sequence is TGTGCCAGCAGTGGACTGAGCGGCCGCTATGGCTACACCTTC. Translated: CASSGLSGRYGYTF.

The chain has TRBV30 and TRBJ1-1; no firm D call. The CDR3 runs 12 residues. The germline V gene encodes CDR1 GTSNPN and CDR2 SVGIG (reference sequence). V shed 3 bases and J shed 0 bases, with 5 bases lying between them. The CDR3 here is CAWRGMNTEAFF. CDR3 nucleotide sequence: TGTGCCTGGAGGGGGATGAACACTGAAGCTTTCTTT.

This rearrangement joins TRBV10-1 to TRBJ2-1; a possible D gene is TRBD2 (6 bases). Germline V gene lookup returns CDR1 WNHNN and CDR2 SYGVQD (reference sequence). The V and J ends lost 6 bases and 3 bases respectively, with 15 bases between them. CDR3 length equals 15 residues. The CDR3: CASRARDGGYNEQFF. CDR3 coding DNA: TGCGCCAGCAGGGCCCGGGACGGGGGCTACAATGAGCAGTTCTTC.

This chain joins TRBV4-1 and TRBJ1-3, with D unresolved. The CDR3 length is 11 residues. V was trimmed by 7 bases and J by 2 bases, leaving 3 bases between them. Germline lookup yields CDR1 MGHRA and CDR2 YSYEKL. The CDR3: CASKTGNTIYF. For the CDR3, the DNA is TGCGCCAGCAAAACTGGAAACACCATATATTTT.

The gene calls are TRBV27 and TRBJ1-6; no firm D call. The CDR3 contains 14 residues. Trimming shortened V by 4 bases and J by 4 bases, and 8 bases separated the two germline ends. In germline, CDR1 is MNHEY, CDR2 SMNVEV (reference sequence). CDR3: CASSSPGYNSPLHF. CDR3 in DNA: TGTGCCAGCAGTTCGCCCGGTTATAATTCACCCCTCCACTTT.

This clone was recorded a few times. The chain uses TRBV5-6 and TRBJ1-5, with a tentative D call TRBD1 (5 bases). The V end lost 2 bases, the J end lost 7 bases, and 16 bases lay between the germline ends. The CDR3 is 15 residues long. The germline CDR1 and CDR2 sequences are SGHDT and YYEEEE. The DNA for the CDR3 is TGTGCCAGCAGCTTTTTCGGGGGTGGAAGGCAGCCCCAGCATTTT. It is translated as CASSFFGGGRQPQHF.

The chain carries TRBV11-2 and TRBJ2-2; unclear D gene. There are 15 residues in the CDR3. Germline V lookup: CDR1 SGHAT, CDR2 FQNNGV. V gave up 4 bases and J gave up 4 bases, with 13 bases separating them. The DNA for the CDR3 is TGTGCCAGCAGCTCTATACGGAGTTCCACCGGGGAGCTGTTTTTT. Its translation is CASSSIRSSTGELFF.

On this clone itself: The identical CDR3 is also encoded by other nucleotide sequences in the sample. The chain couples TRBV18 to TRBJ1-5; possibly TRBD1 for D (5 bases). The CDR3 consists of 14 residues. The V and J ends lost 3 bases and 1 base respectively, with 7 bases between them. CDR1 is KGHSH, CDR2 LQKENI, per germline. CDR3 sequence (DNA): TGTGCCAGCTCACCGCAGGGAAGCAATCAGCCCCAGCATTTT. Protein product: CASSPQGSNQPQHF.

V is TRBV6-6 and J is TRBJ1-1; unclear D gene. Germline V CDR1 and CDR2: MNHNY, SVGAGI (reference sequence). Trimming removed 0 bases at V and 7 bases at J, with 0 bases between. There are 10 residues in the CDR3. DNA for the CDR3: TGTGCCAGCAGTTACTCTGAAGCTTTCTTT. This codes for CASSYSEAFF.

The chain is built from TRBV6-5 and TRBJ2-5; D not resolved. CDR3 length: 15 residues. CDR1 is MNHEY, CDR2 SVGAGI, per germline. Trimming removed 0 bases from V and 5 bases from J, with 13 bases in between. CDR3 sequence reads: CASSYSARGVETQYF. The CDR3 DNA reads TGTGCCAGCAGTTACTCGGCTCGTGGGGTGGAGACCCAGTACTTC.

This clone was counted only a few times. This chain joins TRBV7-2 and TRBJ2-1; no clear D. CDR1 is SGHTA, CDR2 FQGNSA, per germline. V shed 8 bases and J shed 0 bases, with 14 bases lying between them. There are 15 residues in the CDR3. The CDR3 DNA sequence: TGTGCCAGCCGACCCCACCCGAGCTCCTACAATGAGCAGTTCTTC. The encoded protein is CASRPHPSSYNEQFF.

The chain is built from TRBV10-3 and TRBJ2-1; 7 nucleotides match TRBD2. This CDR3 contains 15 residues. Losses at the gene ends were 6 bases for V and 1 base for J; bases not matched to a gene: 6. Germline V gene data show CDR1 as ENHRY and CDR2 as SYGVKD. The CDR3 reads CAISDTGGSYNEQFF. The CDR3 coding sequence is TGTGCCATCAGCGACACGGGGGGATCCTACAATGAGCAGTTCTTC.

CDR3 nucleotides: TGTGCCAGCAGTTACGGCGACACCCTTGAAGCTTTCTTT. This gives the protein CASSYGDTLEAFF. The rearrangement joins TRBV6-2 or TRBV6-3 to TRBJ1-1; D is unresolved. Germline lookup yields CDR1 MNHEY and CDR2 SVGEGT. The CDR3 is 13 amino acids. V gave up 2 bases and J gave up 7 bases, with 11 bases separating them.

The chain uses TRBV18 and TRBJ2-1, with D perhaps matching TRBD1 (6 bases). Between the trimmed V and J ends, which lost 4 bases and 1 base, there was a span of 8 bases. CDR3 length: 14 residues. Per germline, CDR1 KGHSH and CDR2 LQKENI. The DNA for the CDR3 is TGTGCCAGCTCACTACAGGGTTCCTACAATGAGCAGTTCTTC. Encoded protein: CASSLQGSYNEQFF.

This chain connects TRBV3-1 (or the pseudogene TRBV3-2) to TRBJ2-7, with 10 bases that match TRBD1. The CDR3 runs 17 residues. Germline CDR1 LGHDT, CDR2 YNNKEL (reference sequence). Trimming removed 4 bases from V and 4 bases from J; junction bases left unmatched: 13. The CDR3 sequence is CASSPPYSRDRGYEQYF. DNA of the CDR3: TGTGCCAGCAGCCCACCCTACTCCCGGGACAGGGGATACGAGCAGTACTTC.

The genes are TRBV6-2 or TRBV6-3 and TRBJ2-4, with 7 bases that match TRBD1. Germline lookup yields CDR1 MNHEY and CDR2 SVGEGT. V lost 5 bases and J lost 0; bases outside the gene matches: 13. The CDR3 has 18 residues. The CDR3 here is CASSHPTGSAGAKNIQYF. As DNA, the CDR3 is TGTGCCAGCAGTCATCCGACAGGGAGTGCAGGAGCCAAAAACATTCAGTACTTC.

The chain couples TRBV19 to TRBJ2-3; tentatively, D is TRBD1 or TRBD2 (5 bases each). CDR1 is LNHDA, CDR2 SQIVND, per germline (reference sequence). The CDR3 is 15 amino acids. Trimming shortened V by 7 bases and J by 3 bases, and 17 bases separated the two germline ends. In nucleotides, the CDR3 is TGTGCCAGTACCCCCCGGGGCAGGCGGACAGATACGCAGTATTTT. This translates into CASTPRGRRTDTQYF.

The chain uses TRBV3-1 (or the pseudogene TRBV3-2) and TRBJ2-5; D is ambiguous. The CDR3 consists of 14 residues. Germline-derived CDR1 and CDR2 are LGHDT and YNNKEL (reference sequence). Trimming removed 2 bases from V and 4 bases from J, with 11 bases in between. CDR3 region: CASSQRDGSETQYF. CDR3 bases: TGTGCCAGCAGCCAAAGAGACGGGTCAGAGACCCAGTACTTC.

CDR3 sequence: CASSQGKRQKVIQFF. CDR3 bases: TGCGCCAGCAGCCAAGGGAAACGACAGAAAGTAATCCAGTTCTTC. The chain carries TRBV4-3 and TRBJ2-1, with D possibly matching TRBD1 (5 bases). Looked up from germline, CDR1 is LGHNA and CDR2 is YSLEER. This CDR3 has 15 amino acids. Trimming removed 1 base at V and 13 bases at J, with 20 bases between.

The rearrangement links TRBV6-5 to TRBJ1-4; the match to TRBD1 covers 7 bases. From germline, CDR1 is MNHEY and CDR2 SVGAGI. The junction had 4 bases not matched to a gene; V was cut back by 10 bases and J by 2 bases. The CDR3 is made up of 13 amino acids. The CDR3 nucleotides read TGTGCCACGAGACAGGGTACTAATGAAAAACTGTTTTTT. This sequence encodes CATRQGTNEKLFF.